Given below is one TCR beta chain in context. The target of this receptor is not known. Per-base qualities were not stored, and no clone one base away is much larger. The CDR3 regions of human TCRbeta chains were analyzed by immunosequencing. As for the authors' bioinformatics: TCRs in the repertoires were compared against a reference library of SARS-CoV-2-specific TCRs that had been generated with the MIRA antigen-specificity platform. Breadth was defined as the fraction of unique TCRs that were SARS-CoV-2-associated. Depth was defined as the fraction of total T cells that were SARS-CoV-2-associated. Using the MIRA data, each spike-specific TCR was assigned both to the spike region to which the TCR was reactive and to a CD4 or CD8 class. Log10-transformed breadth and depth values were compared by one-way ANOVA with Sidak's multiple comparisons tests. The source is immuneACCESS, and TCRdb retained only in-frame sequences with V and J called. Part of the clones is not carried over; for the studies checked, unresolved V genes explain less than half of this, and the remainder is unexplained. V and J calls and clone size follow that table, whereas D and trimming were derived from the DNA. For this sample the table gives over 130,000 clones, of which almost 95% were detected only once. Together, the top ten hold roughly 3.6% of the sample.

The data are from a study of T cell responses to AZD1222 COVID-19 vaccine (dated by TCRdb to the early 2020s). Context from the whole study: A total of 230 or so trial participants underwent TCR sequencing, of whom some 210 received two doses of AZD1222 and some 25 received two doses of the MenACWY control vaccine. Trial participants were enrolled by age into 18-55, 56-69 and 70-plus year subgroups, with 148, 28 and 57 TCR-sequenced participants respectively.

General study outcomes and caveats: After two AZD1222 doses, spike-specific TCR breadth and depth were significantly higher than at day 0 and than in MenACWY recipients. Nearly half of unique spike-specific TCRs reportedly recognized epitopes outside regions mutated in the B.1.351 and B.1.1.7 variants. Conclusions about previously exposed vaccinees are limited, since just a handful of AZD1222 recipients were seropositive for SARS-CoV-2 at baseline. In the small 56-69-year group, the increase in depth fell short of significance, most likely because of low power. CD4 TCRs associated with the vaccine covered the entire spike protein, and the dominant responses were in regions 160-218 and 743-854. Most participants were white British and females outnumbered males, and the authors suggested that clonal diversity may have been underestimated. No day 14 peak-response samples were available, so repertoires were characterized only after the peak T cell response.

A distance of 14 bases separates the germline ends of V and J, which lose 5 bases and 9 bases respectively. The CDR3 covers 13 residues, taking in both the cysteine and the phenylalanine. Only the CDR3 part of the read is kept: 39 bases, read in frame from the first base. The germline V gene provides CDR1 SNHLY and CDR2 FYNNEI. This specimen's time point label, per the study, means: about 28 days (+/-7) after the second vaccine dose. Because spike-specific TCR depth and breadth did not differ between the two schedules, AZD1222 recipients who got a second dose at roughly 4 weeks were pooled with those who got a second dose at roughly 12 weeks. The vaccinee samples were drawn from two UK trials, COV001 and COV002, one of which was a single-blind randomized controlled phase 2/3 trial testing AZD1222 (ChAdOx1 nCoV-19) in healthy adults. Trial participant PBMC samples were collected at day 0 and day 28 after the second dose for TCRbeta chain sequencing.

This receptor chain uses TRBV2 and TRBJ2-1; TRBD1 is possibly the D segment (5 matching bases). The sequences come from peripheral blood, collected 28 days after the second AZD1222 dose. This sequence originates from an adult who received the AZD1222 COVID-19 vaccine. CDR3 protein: CASSLTQVSEQFF. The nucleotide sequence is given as TGTGCCAGCAGTCTCACACAGGTTAGTGAGCAGTTCTTC.